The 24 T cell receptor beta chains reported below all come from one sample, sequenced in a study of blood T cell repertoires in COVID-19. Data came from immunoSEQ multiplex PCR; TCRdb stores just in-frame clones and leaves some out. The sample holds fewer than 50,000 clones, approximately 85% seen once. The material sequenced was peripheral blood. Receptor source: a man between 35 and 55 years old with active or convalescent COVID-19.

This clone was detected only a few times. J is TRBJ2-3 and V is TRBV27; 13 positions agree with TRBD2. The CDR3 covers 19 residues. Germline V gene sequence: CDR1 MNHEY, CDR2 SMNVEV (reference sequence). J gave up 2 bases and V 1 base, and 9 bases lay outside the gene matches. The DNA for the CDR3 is TGTGCCAGCAGTTTATTGCCGGGGACTAGCGGGATCTCCACAGATACGCAGTATTTT. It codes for CASSLLPGTSGISTDTQYF.

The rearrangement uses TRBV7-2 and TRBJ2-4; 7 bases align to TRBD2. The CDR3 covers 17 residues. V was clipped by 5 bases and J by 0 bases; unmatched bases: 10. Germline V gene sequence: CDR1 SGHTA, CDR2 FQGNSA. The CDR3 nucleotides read TGTGCCAGCAGCCTGGGCGGCCTAGCGGTAGCCAAAAACATTCAGTACTTC. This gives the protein CASSLGGLAVAKNIQYF. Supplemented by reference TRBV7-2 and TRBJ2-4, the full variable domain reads GAGVSQSPSNKVTEKGKDVELRCDPISGHTALYWYRQSLGQGLEFLIYFQGNSAPDKSGLPSDRFSAERTGGSVSTLTIQRTQQEDSAVYLCASSLGGLAVAKNIQYFGAGTRLSVL.

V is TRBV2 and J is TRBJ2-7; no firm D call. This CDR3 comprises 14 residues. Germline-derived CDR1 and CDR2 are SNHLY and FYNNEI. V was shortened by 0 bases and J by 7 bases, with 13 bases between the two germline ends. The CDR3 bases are TGTGCCAGCAGTGAAGCGAGGCTTCTTGGAGAGCAGTACTTC. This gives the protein CASSEARLLGEQYF.

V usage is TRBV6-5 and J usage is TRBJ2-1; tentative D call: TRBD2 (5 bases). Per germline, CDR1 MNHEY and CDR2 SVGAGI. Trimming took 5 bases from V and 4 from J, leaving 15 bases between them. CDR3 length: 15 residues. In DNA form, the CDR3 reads TGTGCCAGCAGTCAAAAGACGACGGGGTACAATGAGCAGTTCTTC. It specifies CASSQKTTGYNEQFF.

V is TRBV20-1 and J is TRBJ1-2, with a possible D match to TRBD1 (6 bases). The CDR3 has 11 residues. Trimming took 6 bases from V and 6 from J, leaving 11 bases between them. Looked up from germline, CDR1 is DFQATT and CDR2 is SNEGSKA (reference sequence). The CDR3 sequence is CSAYRVDGYTF. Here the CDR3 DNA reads TGCAGTGCGTACAGGGTAGATGGCTACACCTTC.

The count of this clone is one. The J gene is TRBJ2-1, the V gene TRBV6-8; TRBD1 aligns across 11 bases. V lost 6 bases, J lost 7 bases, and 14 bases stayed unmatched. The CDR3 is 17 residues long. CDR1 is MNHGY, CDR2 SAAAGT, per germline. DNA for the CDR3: TGTGCCAGCAGCTTTATACACCGGGACAGGGGGGTGAATGAGCAGTTCTTC. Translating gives CASSFIHRDRGVNEQFF.

In nucleotides, the CDR3 is TGTGCCACTCTCGCTACAGCAGGGGCGGGAAACACCATATATTTT. Its translation: CATLATAGAGNTIYF. This chain joins TRBV2 and TRBJ1-3, with D tentatively TRBD1 (6 bases). CDR1 and CDR2 from the germline V gene are SNHLY and FYNNEI. The CDR3 loop spans 15 amino acids. Trimming pared 10 bases from V and 4 bases from J, leaving 20 bases between.

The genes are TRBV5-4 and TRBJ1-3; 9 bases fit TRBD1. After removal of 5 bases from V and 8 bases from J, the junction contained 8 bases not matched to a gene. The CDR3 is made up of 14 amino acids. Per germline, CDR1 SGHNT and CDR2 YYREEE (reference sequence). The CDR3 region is CASSSRDRADTIYF. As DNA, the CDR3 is TGTGCCAGCAGTTCCCGGGACAGGGCTGACACCATATATTTT.

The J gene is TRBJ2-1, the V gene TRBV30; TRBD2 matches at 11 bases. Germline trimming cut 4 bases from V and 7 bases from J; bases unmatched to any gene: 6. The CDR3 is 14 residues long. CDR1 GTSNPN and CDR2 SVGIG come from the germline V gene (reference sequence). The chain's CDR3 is CAWNLRLAGNEQFF. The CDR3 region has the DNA TGTGCCTGGAACCTCAGACTAGCGGGAAATGAGCAGTTCTTC.

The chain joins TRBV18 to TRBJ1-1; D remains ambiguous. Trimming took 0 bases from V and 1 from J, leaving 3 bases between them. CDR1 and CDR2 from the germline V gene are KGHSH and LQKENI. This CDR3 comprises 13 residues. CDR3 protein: CASSPPANTEAFF. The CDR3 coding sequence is TGTGCCAGCTCACCACCGGCGAACACTGAAGCTTTCTTT.

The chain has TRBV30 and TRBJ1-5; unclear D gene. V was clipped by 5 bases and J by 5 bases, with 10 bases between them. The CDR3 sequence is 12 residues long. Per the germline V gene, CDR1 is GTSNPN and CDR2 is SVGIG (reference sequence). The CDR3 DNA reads TGTGCCTGGTCGAAGAGGGATCAGCCCCAGCATTTT. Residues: CAWSKRDQPQHF.

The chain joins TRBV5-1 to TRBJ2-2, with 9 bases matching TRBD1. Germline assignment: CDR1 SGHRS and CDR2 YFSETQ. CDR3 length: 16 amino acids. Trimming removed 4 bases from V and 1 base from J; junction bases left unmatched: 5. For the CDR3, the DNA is TGCGCCAGCAGCCCGGAGGGACAGGGGAACACCGGGGAGCTGTTTTTT. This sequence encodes CASSPEGQGNTGELFF.

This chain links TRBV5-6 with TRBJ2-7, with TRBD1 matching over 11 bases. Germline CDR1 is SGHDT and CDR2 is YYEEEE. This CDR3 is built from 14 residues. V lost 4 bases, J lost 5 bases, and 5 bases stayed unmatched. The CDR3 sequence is CASSMGQGGDEQYF. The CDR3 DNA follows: TGTGCCAGCAGCATGGGACAGGGGGGCGACGAGCAGTACTTC.

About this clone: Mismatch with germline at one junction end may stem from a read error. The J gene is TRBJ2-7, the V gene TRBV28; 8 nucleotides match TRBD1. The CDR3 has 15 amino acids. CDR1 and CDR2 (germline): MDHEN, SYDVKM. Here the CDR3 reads CASLTRGQGSYEQYF. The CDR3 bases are TGCGCTAGCCTGACTCGAGGACAGGGATCCTACGAGCAGTACTTC.

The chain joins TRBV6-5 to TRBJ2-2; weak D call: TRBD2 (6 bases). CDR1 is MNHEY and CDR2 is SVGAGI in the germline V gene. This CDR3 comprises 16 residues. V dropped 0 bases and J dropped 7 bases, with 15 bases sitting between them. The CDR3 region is CASSYSREFVDGELFF. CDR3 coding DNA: TGTGCCAGCAGTTACTCCCGGGAGTTCGTGGACGGGGAGCTGTTTTTT.

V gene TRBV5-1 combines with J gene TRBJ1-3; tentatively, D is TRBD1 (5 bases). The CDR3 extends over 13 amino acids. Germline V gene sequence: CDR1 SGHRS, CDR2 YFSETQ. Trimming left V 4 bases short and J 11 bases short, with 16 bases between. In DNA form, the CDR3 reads TGCGCCAGCAGCCTCGCCCCGACAGATCCCATATATTTT. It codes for CASSLAPTDPIYF. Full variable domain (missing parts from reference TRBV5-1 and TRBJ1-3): KAGVTQTPRYLIKTRGQQVTLSCSPISGHRSVSWYQQTPGQGLQFLFEYFSETQRNKGNFPGRFSGRQFSNSRSEMNVSTLELGDSALYLCASSLAPTDPIYFGEGSWLTVV.

This chain's CDR3 is CASSPATGDTEAFF. CDR3 DNA sequence: TGTGCCAGCAGCCCAGCTACAGGGGACACTGAAGCTTTCTTT. The chain employs TRBV7-2 and TRBJ1-1; 7 nucleotides agree with TRBD1. V lost 5 bases to trimming and J lost 3 bases; unmatched junction nucleotides: 6. There are 14 residues in the CDR3. Germline-derived CDR1 and CDR2 are SGHTA and FQGNSA. The full variable domain, its missing parts supplied by reference TRBV7-2 and TRBJ1-1, is GAGVSQSPSNKVTEKGKDVELRCDPISGHTALYWYRQSLGQGLEFLIYFQGNSAPDKSGLPSDRFSAERTGGSVSTLTIQRTQQEDSAVYLCASSPATGDTEAFFGQGTRLTVV.

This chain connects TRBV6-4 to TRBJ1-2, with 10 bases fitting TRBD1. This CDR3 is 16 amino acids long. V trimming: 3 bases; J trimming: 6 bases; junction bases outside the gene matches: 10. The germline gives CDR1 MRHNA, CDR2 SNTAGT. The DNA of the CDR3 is TGTGCCAGCAGTGAGCGCCCGGGACAGGGGATCCATGGCTACACCTTC. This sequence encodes CASSERPGQGIHGYTF.

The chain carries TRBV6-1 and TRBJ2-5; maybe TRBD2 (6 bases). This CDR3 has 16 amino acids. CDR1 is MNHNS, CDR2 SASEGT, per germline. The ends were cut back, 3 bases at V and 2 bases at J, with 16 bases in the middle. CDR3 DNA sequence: TGTGCCAGCAGTGATGGCATTAGCGGCAAACAAGAGACCCAGTACTTC. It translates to CASSDGISGKQETQYF.

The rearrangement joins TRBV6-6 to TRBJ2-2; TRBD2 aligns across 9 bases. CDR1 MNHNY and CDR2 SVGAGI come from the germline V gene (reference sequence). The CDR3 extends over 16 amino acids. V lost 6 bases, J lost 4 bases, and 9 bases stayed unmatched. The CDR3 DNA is TGTGCCAGCAGCTCCGTCGAGCGGGGGGTCACCGGGGAGCTGTTTTTT. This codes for CASSSVERGVTGELFF.

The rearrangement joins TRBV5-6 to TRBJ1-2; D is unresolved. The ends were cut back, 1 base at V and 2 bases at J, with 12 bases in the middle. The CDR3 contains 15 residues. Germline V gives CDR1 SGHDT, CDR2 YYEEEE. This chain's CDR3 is CASSLSGGGNYGYTF. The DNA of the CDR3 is TGTGCCAGCAGCTTGTCGGGTGGAGGGAACTATGGCTACACCTTC.

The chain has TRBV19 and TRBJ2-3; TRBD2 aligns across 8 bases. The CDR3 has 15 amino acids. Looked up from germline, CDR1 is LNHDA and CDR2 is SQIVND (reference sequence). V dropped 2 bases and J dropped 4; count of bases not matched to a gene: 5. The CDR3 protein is CASSIPGGGPDTQYF. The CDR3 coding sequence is TGTGCCAGTAGTATACCCGGGGGGGGGCCAGATACGCAGTATTTT.

The CDR3 DNA is TGTGCCAGCAGCTTCCCCGGGGGACAGCAAGAGACCCAGTACTTC. The encoded protein is CASSFPGGQQETQYF. The chain recombines TRBV7-9 with TRBJ2-5; maybe TRBD1 (7 bases). The length of the CDR3 is 15 residues. Between the trimmed V and J ends, which lost 3 bases and 2 bases, there was a span of 13 bases. CDR1 and CDR2 (germline): SEHNR, FQNEAQ (reference sequence).

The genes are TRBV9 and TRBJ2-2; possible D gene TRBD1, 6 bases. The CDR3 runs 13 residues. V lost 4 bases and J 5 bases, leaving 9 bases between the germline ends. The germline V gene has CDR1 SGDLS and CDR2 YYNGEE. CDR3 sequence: CASSTGSTGELFF. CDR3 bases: TGTGCCAGCAGCACAGGGTCGACCGGGGAGCTGTTTTTT.